Listed here are 20 T cell receptor beta chains from one sample, sequenced in a study of OX40 agonist ivuxolimab in advanced cancers. Here immunoSEQ multiplex PCR was the method, and the copy in TCRdb shows in-frame clones only, minus some. The table has 70,000 to 75,000 clones, approximately 82% seen once. Sequenced here: CD4+ or CD8+ T cells sorted from blood, sampled in a trial of the OX40 agonist ivuxolimab. These receptors were obtained from an adult with an advanced solid tumor such as melanoma, head and neck, liver or kidney cancer.

The chain joins TRBV5-5 to TRBJ2-7; no reliable D call. The germline CDR1 and CDR2 sequences are SGHKS and YYEKEE (reference sequence). Trimming removed 5 bases from V and 0 bases from J, with 12 bases in between. The CDR3 extends over 14 amino acids. CDR3 nucleotide sequence: TGTGCCAGCAGTTCTGGCCTTAGCTCCTACGAGCAGTACTTC. This encodes CASSSGLSSYEQYF.

DNA for the CDR3: TGTGCCAGCAGCTTGCTGGGGACAGTCACCTACAATGAGCAGTTCTTC. Residues: CASSLLGTVTYNEQFF. The rearrangement uses TRBV5-5 and TRBJ2-1; TRBD1 matches at 7 bases. With V trimmed by 1 base and J by 2 bases, 6 bases remained unmatched. The CDR3 has 16 amino acids. Germline loops: CDR1 SGHKS, CDR2 YYEKEE (reference sequence).

The chain links TRBV27 to TRBJ2-1; D not certain. V was trimmed by 2 bases and J by 3 bases, leaving 5 bases between them. The CDR3 has 13 amino acids. The germline gives CDR1 MNHEY, CDR2 SMNVEV (reference sequence). CDR3 coding DNA: TGTGCCAGCAGTTTAAAGGTCTACAATGAGCAGTTCTTC. Its translation is CASSLKVYNEQFF.

The chain joins TRBV7-9 to TRBJ1-6; a possible D gene is TRBD1 (5 bases). Germline CDR1 SEHNR, CDR2 FQNEAQ (reference sequence). Trimming removed 4 bases at V and 5 bases at J, with 9 bases between. The CDR3 contains 14 residues. CDR3 bases: TGTGCCAGCAGCTCCGGGACCAATAATTCACCCCTCCACTTT. Translating it yields CASSSGTNNSPLHF.

The J gene is TRBJ1-2, the V gene TRBV28; D gene ambiguous. This CDR3 has 11 residues. Between the trimmed V and J ends, which lost 4 bases and 8 bases, there was a span of 8 bases. In germline, CDR1 is MDHEN, CDR2 SYDVKM. The CDR3 here is CASSSGFGYTF. DNA of the CDR3: TGTGCCAGCAGTTCGGGTTTCGGCTACACCTTC.

V is TRBV6-5 and J is TRBJ1-2; unclear D gene. This CDR3 spans 11 amino acids. From germline, CDR1 is MNHEY and CDR2 SVGAGI. V was cut by 4 bases and J by 2 bases, with 2 bases left in between. CDR3 in amino acids: CASSLNYGYTF. CDR3 nucleotide sequence: TGTGCCAGCAGTTTAAACTATGGCTACACCTTC.

The chain is built from TRBV7-8 and TRBJ2-2; 7 bases map to TRBD1. The length of the CDR3 is 14 residues. V shed 5 bases, J shed 6 bases, and the junction held 6 bases outside the gene matches. Germline lookup yields CDR1 SGHVS and CDR2 FQNEAQ. CDR3 sequence reads: CASSTRQGPGELFF. Written as DNA, the CDR3 is TGTGCCAGCAGCACGAGACAGGGACCCGGGGAGCTGTTTTTT.

The chain couples TRBV28 to TRBJ2-5; D is undetermined. V lost 2 bases, J lost 3 bases, and 13 bases lay in between. CDR3 length: 15 amino acids. Germline V lookup: CDR1 MDHEN, CDR2 SYDVKM. The CDR3 loop is CASSLAALTKETQYF. CDR3 DNA sequence: TGTGCCAGCAGTTTAGCGGCCCTTACTAAAGAGACCCAGTACTTC.

In the case of this clone: Different DNA sequences within this sample yield the same CDR3. The chain recombines TRBV9 with TRBJ2-7; no clear D gene. V gave up 2 bases and J gave up 1 base, with 10 bases separating them. The CDR3 spans 14 residues. Germline CDR1 is SGDLS and CDR2 is YYNGEE. DNA for the CDR3: TGTGCCAGCAGCGTTGATGGAAGATCCTACGAGCAGTACTTC. This sequence encodes CASSVDGRSYEQYF.

The chain employs TRBV5-1 and TRBJ1-1; the match to TRBD1 covers 9 bases. This CDR3 spans 13 amino acids. Germline loops: CDR1 SGHRS, CDR2 YFSETQ. The V and J ends lost 2 bases and 6 bases, in that order; junction bases with no gene match: 2. DNA for the CDR3: TGCGCCAGCAGCTTCGGGACAGGGCCTGAAGCTTTCTTT. This translates into CASSFGTGPEAFF.

The rearrangement links TRBV6-5 to TRBJ2-7; the match to TRBD1 covers 9 bases. CDR1 and CDR2 (germline): MNHEY, SVGAGI. The CDR3 covers 14 residues. J was trimmed by 0 bases and V by 7 bases; bases with no gene match: 4. Here the CDR3 reads CASTPGQGSYEQYF. Here the CDR3 DNA reads TGTGCCAGCACCCCGGGACAGGGCTCCTACGAGCAGTACTTC.

V usage is TRBV28 and J usage is TRBJ2-7; 7 bases fit TRBD1. CDR1 and CDR2 from the germline V gene are MDHEN and SYDVKM. Unmatched junction bases numbered 9, after V lost 4 bases and J lost 0 bases. CDR3 length: 16 amino acids. The CDR3 DNA reads TGTGCCAGCAGTTCGAACAGGGGTTCGTCCTCCTACGAGCAGTACTTC. It codes for CASSSNRGSSSYEQYF.

CDR3 sequence (DNA): TGTGCCAGCAGTTTACCCCTGGGACAGGGTGGTCAAGAGCAGTACTTC. Residues: CASSLPLGQGGQEQYF. The chain joins TRBV28 to TRBJ2-7; 9 nucleotides line up with TRBD1. The germline CDR1 and CDR2 sequences are MDHEN and SYDVKM. V dropped 2 bases and J dropped 7; count of bases not matched to a gene: 12. The CDR3 contains 16 residues. Variable domain in full (rest from reference TRBV28 and TRBJ2-7): DVKVTQSSRYLVKRTGEKVFLECVQDMDHENMFWYRQDPGLGLRLIYFSYDVKMKEKGDIPEGYSVSREKKERFSLILESASTNQTSMYLCASSLPLGQGGQEQYFGPGTRLTVT.

As DNA, the CDR3 is TGTGCCAGCAGCTTGGGGCGGGAGACCAGCACAGATACGCAGTATTTT. Translated: CASSLGRETSTDTQYF. The chain recombines TRBV5-6 with TRBJ2-3; 7 bases line up with TRBD2. CDR3 length equals 16 residues. Germline trimming cut 0 bases from V and 0 bases from J; bases unmatched to any gene: 4. From germline, CDR1 is SGHDT and CDR2 YYEEEE.

The CDR3, as DNA: TGTGCCAGCAAATACTTGACTGGGGGCTATACTAAAGCTTTCTTT. The encoded protein is CASKYLTGGYTKAFF. The V and J genes are TRBV6-5 and TRBJ1-1, with a tentative D call TRBD1 (6 bases). V lost 7 bases, J lost 9 bases, and 24 bases lay in between. CDR1 is MNHEY, CDR2 SVGAGI, per germline. There are 15 residues in the CDR3.

This chain links TRBV7-2 with TRBJ1-5, with D maybe TRBD1 (5 bases). V was clipped by 3 bases and J by 3 bases, with 6 bases between them. The length of the CDR3 is 13 residues. The germline V gene encodes CDR1 SGHTA and CDR2 FQGNSA. CDR3 DNA: TGTGCCAGCAGCTTGGGACCCAATCAGCCCCAGCATTTT. This gives the protein CASSLGPNQPQHF.

The chain couples TRBV10-2 to TRBJ1-2; 8 bases map to TRBD1. With 7 bases clipped from V and 2 bases from J, the junction kept 6 bases outside the gene matches. CDR1 WSHSY and CDR2 SAAADI come from the germline V gene. This CDR3 spans 14 amino acids. The DNA of the CDR3 is TGCGCCAGCACCGACTGGACAGGGAACTATGGCTACACCTTC. Translating gives CASTDWTGNYGYTF.

Of note for this clone: The germline gene is not matched at one end of the junction; a read error may be the cause. This chain uses TRBV13 with TRBJ2-7; 8 positions agree with TRBD1. CDR1 is PRHDT, CDR2 FYEKMQ, per germline (reference sequence). CDR3 length equals 17 residues. The CDR3 sequence is CASRPRGWTGYSHEQYF. The CDR3 bases are TGTGCCAGCAGACCCCGGGGTTGGACAGGGTACTCCCACGAGCAGTACTTC. The whole variable domain, remainder taken from reference TRBV13 and TRBJ2-7, is AAGVIQSPRHLIKEKRETATLKCYPIPRHDTVYWYQQGPGQDPQFLISFYEKMQSDKGSIPDRFSAQQFSDYHSELNMSSLELGDSALYFCASRPRGWTGYSHEQYFGPGTRLTVT.

This chain connects TRBV18 to TRBJ2-3; D gene ambiguous. Germline V gene data show CDR1 as KGHSH and CDR2 as LQKENI. The length of the CDR3 is 12 residues. V was trimmed by 8 bases and J by 5 bases, leaving 11 bases between them. CDR3 region: CASTLQRDTQYF. CDR3 bases: TGTGCCAGCACCCTTCAGAGAGATACGCAGTATTTT.

The rearrangement links TRBV28 to TRBJ2-7; perhaps D is TRBD1 or TRBD2 (5 bases each). The CDR3 covers 12 residues. Germline CDR1 MDHEN, CDR2 SYDVKM. V lost 10 bases and J lost 0, with 10 bases in between. CDR3 in DNA: TGTGCCACGAGGGGCTTCTCCTACGAGCAGTACTTC. Translation gives CATRGFSYEQYF.